This T cell receptor beta chain derives from a study of T-cell memory formation after mild COVID-19. Study results and limitations: Memory from before infection featured some responding clones, which suggests cross-reactive memory joined.

MiXCR, applied by TCRdb to the 5' RACE reads, yields one record per CDR3 protein. The data hold hundreds of thousands of distinct CDR3 sequences, with about 20% observed a single time. This clonotype was seen ten or more times. What it binds is unknown. Germline-derived CDR1 and CDR2 are SGHTA and FQGNSA. The V end was cut by 3 bases, the J end by 0 bases, with 17 bases between. The CDR3 runs 18 residues. Sample: PBMCs or a T cell subset sorted from them (not recorded which). The gene calls are TRBV7-2 and TRBJ2-2, with D possibly being TRBD1 or TRBD2 (6 bases each). This TCR was recovered from an adult woman who had mild COVID-19 (a few samples of this study predate the infection). Cell type and time point are not known. The CDR3 region has the DNA TGTGCCAGCAGCTTGAAAATCGGGGGCCCCTCGAACACCGGGGAGCTGTTTTTT. This gives the protein CASSLKIGGPSNTGELFF.